This T cell receptor (beta chain) is drawn from a study of T cell changes during pregnancy in multiple sclerosis. The repertoire was sequenced with immunoSEQ multiplex PCR; TCRdb's copy has only in-frame clones and lacks some. The sample lists approximately 85,000 clones, 94% occurring once. The ends were cut back, 5 bases at V and 3 bases at J, with 13 bases in the middle. The CDR3 length is 13 residues. CDR1 is SQVTM, CDR2 ANQGSEA, per germline. The chain recombines TRBV29-1 with TRBJ1-2; D unclear. The sample in question was peripheral blood, obtained in the third trimester of pregnancy. The clonotype was recovered from a female donor with multiple sclerosis, enrolled in a pregnancy study. CDR3 in DNA: TGCAGCGTTCCACCCTCCATAGACTATGGCTACACCTTC. It specifies CSVPPSIDYGYTF.